One and the same sample provided the 31 T cell receptor beta chains below, sequenced in a study of T cells expressing NK-cell markers. TCRdb re-called the 5' RACE reads, yielding one record per CDR3 amino acid sequence without DNA. The listing contains over 200,000 distinct CDR3 sequences. The sequenced material came from blood T cells: a sorted CD56 or NKG2C T cell subset, CD4+ or CD8+ T cells, or bulk PBMC T cells (not recorded which). The receptors were gathered from a man between 18 and 29 years old in good health.

The chain couples TRBV6-6 to TRBJ1-5. Looked up from germline, CDR1 is MNHNY and CDR2 is SVGAGI (reference sequence). The CDR3 sequence is 12 residues long. The CDR3 reads CASSSLGQPQHF.

The chain carries TRBV6-2 or TRBV6-3 and TRBJ2-3. The CDR3 covers 16 residues. Germline CDR1 MNHEY, CDR2 SVGEGT. Here the CDR3 reads CASSYFAATYTDTQYF.

CDR3 protein: CASSQAVYNEQFF. The genes are TRBV3-1 and TRBJ2-1. The V gene's germline CDR1 is LGHDT and CDR2 YNNKEL (reference sequence). The CDR3 spans 13 residues.

V usage is TRBV6-2 or TRBV6-3 and J usage is TRBJ1-1; TCRdb outputs TRBD1, but without DNA this stays unchecked. Per the germline V gene, CDR1 is MNHEY and CDR2 is SVGEGT. This CDR3 has 14 residues. The CDR3: CASSYRQANTEAFF.

The chain recombines TRBV29-1 with TRBJ2-5. Germline V gene sequence: CDR1 SQVTM, CDR2 ANQGSEA. This CDR3 is built from 13 residues. CDR3 region: CSVAFAAKETQYF.

The gene calls are TRBV6-1 and TRBJ2-1; TCRdb gives TRBD1 as the D gene, but with no DNA this cannot be confirmed. Germline values: CDR1 MNHNS, CDR2 SASEGT. CDR3 size: 16 residues. The CDR3 spells CASSGGGRGRANEQFF.

V gene TRBV15 combines with J gene TRBJ2-6; TCRdb designates TRBD1, a call that cannot be tested without DNA. The CDR3 extends over 20 amino acids. Per germline, CDR1 LNHNV and CDR2 YYDKDF (reference sequence). The chain's CDR3 is CATSRDARTGGSGGANVLTF.

V is TRBV29-1 and J is TRBJ2-1; the TCRdb D gene call, TRBD2, has no DNA to confirm it. Germline CDR1 and CDR2: SQVTM and ANQGSEA. The CDR3 is 13 residues long. CDR3: CSVLVGRMNEQFF.

The CDR3 is CASSLALTDEQFF. V usage is TRBV11-1 and J usage is TRBJ2-1. CDR1 is SGHAT, CDR2 FQDESV, per germline (reference sequence). CDR3 length: 13 amino acids.

The chain has TRBV5-5 and TRBJ1-5; no DNA is available, so the TRBD1 call from TCRdb remains unchecked. The CDR3 is made up of 14 amino acids. In germline, CDR1 is SGHKS, CDR2 YYEKEE (reference sequence). CDR3 region: CASSPGQNNQPQHF.

The chain carries TRBV25-1 and TRBJ2-1; with no DNA, the TCRdb D assignment of TRBD1 cannot be verified. Germline CDR1 reads MGHDK; CDR2 reads SYGVNS. The CDR3 sequence is 12 residues long. CDR3: CALEGTGNEQFF.

The gene calls are TRBV6-1 and TRBJ2-1; TCRdb lists TRBD1, though no DNA is available to test this call. The CDR3 covers 15 residues. Germline-derived CDR1 and CDR2 are MNHNS and SASEGT. The CDR3 spells CASGKTGGMYNEQFF.

The chain carries TRBV5-1 and TRBJ1-4. From germline, CDR1 is SGHRS and CDR2 YFSETQ. The CDR3 sequence is 15 residues long. The CDR3 sequence is CASSPNTGSREKLFF.

The J gene is TRBJ1-1, the V gene TRBV12-3 or TRBV12-4; TCRdb outputs TRBD1, but without DNA this stays unchecked. This CDR3 has 12 amino acids. CDR3 in amino acids: CASSRLGTEAFF.

The gene calls are TRBV20-1 and TRBJ1-2; the TCRdb D gene call, TRBD1, has no DNA to confirm it. The CDR3 has 14 residues. CDR1 and CDR2 (germline): DFQATT, SNEGSKA (reference sequence). CDR3 amino acids: CSASDRGGMGGYTF.

The V gene is TRBV20-1, the J gene TRBJ1-5; TCRdb's assignment of TRBD1 cannot be checked, as there is no DNA. The CDR3 runs to 15 residues. Germline CDR1 is DFQATT and CDR2 is SNEGSKA (reference sequence). The CDR3 spells CSAIEPGQGNQPQHF.

CDR3: CASSYLGENEQFF. The V and J genes are TRBV6-5 and TRBJ2-1. CDR1 is MNHEY, CDR2 SVGAGI, per germline. This CDR3 is 13 amino acids long.

V and J are TRBV7-9 and TRBJ1-5. Looked up from germline, CDR1 is SEHNR and CDR2 is FQNEAQ (reference sequence). The CDR3 runs to 14 residues. CDR3: CASSLAGSNQPQHF.

The gene calls are TRBV7-2 and TRBJ1-1; TCRdb indicates TRBD1, and absent DNA this call remains unverified. The CDR3 sequence is 16 residues long. Germline lookup yields CDR1 SGHTA and CDR2 FQGNSA. This CDR3 is CASSPKLGGFEVEAFF. The entire variable domain, with the rest obtained from reference TRBV7-2 and TRBJ1-1, is as follows: GAGVSQSPSNKVTEKGKDVELRCDPISGHTALYWYRQSLGQGLEFLIYFQGNSAPDKSGLPSDRFSAERTGGSVSTLTIQRTQQEDSAVYLCASSPKLGGFEVEAFFGQGTRLTVV.

This chain uses TRBV5-1 with TRBJ1-3; absent DNA, TCRdb's TRBD1 call cannot be checked. Per the germline V gene, CDR1 is SGHRS and CDR2 is YFSETQ. The CDR3 is made up of 17 amino acids. CDR3 region: CASSPSFTGLSGNTIYF.

This rearrangement joins TRBV11-1 to TRBJ2-1; checking the TCRdb D call of TRBD1 is not possible without DNA. The CDR3 is 14 residues long. Germline CDR1 reads SGHAT; CDR2 reads FQDESV (reference sequence). The CDR3: CASSPGGGYNEQFF.

The rearrangement links TRBV5-4 to TRBJ2-1; TCRdb's D call of TRBD2 is untestable without DNA. Looked up from germline, CDR1 is SGHNT and CDR2 is YYREEE (reference sequence). This CDR3 has 14 amino acids. CDR3 in amino acids: CASSFGTHPNEQFF. Variable domain in full (rest from reference TRBV5-4 and TRBJ2-1): ETGVTQSPTHLIKTRGQQVTLRCSSQSGHNTVSWYQQALGQGPQFIFQYYREEENGRGNFPPRFSGLQFPNYSSELNVNALELDDSALYLCASSFGTHPNEQFFGPGTRLTVL.

This chain uses TRBV20-1 with TRBJ2-1; the TRBD2 assignment by TCRdb is unverifiable without DNA. The CDR3 length is 16 residues. From germline, CDR1 is DFQATT and CDR2 SNEGSKA (reference sequence). The CDR3 loop is CSARPNLAQSYNEQFF.

The J gene is TRBJ1-2, the V gene TRBV5-1; TCRdb calls TRBD1, which cannot be checked without DNA. Per germline, CDR1 SGHRS and CDR2 YFSETQ. This CDR3 is built from 14 residues. CDR3 sequence reads: CASSLQGAPGGYTF.

This sequence joins TRBV30 and TRBJ1-6. Germline CDR1 is GTSNPN and CDR2 is SVGIG (reference sequence). The length of the CDR3 is 13 residues. CDR3: CAWSEQGNSPLHF.

The chain is built from TRBV6-2 or TRBV6-3 and TRBJ2-5; TCRdb proposes TRBD2, but this gene call is untestable without DNA. The CDR3 totals 13 residues. CDR1 is MNHEY and CDR2 is SVGEGT in the germline V gene. The CDR3 is CASVTGRQETQYF.

The chain combines TRBV3-1 with TRBJ1-2; without DNA, the TCRdb call of TRBD1 cannot be checked. This CDR3 contains 15 residues. Germline lookup yields CDR1 LGHDT and CDR2 YNNKEL (reference sequence). The CDR3 reads CASSQGGIALYGYTF. Full variable domain (remainder filled in from reference TRBV3-1 and TRBJ1-2): DTAVSQTPKYLVTQMGNDKSIKCEQNLGHDTMYWYKQDSKKFLKIMFSYNNKELIINETVPNRFSPKSPDKAHLNLHINSLELGDSAVYFCASSQGGIALYGYTFGSGTRLTVV.

The rearrangement joins TRBV7-7 to TRBJ2-1; TCRdb gives TRBD2 as the D gene, but with no DNA this cannot be confirmed. Germline values: CDR1 SSHAT, CDR2 FNYEAQ (reference sequence). The CDR3 is 15 amino acids. The CDR3 is CASSLGLDNYNEQFF.

The gene calls are TRBV27 and TRBJ1-1; TCRdb selects TRBD1, and the lack of DNA leaves this call unchecked. Per germline, CDR1 MNHEY and CDR2 SMNVEV (reference sequence). The CDR3 covers 14 residues. The CDR3 reads CASRLQARGTEAFF.

The V gene is TRBV5-6, the J gene TRBJ2-7. CDR1 and CDR2 from the germline V gene are SGHDT and YYEEEE. CDR3 length: 13 residues. CDR3 protein: CASSFARVYEQYF.

The V call is TRBV29-1, the J call TRBJ1-2; TCRdb selects TRBD1, and the lack of DNA leaves this call unchecked. This CDR3 has 15 amino acids. Germline V gives CDR1 SQVTM, CDR2 ANQGSEA. CDR3 sequence: CSALGGAGGNYGYTF.